The rows below give T cell receptor beta chains drawn from one sample of a study of blood T cells in healthy people across ages. Each CDR3 protein gets one entry after TCRdb re-called the 5' RACE reads with MiXCR. Of under 950,000 distinct CDR3 sequences listed, 22% are singletons. The sequenced material came from blood. The receptors stem from a man aged 70 or older in good health. The CDR3 runs from the conserved cysteine through the conserved F or W. A D gene is named only where the DNA matches it firmly. Rows may omit the clone size; those that give it use once, few, many or a size class.

V: TRBV7-9
J: TRBJ2-3
size: NA
D: TRBD1
DNA: TGTGCCAGCAGCCCGAGACAGGGCAAGACAGATACGCAGTATTTT
CDR3: CASSPRQGKTDTQYF

V: TRBV10-1
J: TRBJ2-3
size: NA
D: TRBD1
DNA: TGCGCCAGCAGTGATGCCGGGACAGGGGAGGCAGATACGCAGTATTTT
CDR3: CASSDAGTGEADTQYF

V: TRBV29-1
J: TRBJ1-3
size: NA
D: NA
DNA: TGCAGCGTTGTGTCTGGTCTGGAGAACACCATATATTTT
CDR3: CSVVSGLENTIYF

V: TRBV3-1
J: TRBJ1-1
size: many
D: NA
DNA: TGTGCCAGCAGCCCCGGTTCGCGCACTGAAGCTTTCTTT
CDR3: CASSPGSRTEAFF

V: TRBV5-1
J: TRBJ2-1
size: NA
D: TRBD1
DNA: TGCGCCAGCAGCGAGCCGGACAGGCGTTCCTACAATGAGCAGCTCTTC
CDR3: CASSEPDRRSYNEQLF

V: TRBV19
J: TRBJ2-7
size: NA
D: TRBD1
DNA: TGTGCCAGTCAACAGGGGATGAGCTCCTACGAGCAGTACTTC
CDR3: CASQQGMSSYEQYF

V: TRBV7-8
J: TRBJ1-1
size: NA
D: TRBD1
DNA: TGTGCCAGCAGCTTAGGAGGGACAGGGGCCACTGAAGCTTTCTTT
CDR3: CASSLGGTGATEAFF

V: TRBV29-1
J: TRBJ2-1
size: many
D: NA
DNA: TGCAGCGTTGCGCTGGGGGCCAGCTCCTACAATGAGCAGTTCTTC
CDR3: CSVALGASSYNEQFF

V: TRBV10-2
J: TRBJ1-5
size: NA
D: NA
DNA: TGCGCCAGCAGTGATGGCAATCAGCCCCAGCATTTT
CDR3: CASSDGNQPQHF

V: TRBV20-1
J: TRBJ2-7
size: NA
D: NA
DNA: TGCAGTGCTAGAATCCGGGACTCTGGTATGGGGCTCTACGAGCAGTACTTC
CDR3: CSARIRDSGMGLYEQYF

V: TRBV20-1
J: TRBJ2-3
size: few
D: NA
DNA: TGCAGTGCTCCTCACTACGCCATTGGGGGCACAGATACGCAGTATTTT
CDR3: CSAPHYAIGGTDTQYF

V: TRBV12-3/TRBV12-4
J: TRBJ1-1
size: NA
D: NA
DNA: TGTGCCAGCAGGAGTAACAGGTTGGAAGCTTTCTTT
CDR3: CASRSNRLEAFF

V: TRBV6-1
J: TRBJ2-1
size: few
D: TRBD1
DNA: TGTGCCAGCAGTGCCGGACAGGGGTGGCATGAGCAGTTCTTC
CDR3: CASSAGQGWHEQFF

V: TRBV3-1
J: TRBJ2-5
size: NA
D: NA
DNA: TGTGCCAGCAGCCACGGGGCTTGGGAGACCCAGTACTTC
CDR3: CASSHGAWETQYF

V: TRBV2
J: TRBJ2-7
size: NA
D: NA
DNA: TGTGCCAGCAGTGAAATTGCTGACCTTGGTGAGCAGTACTTC
CDR3: CASSEIADLGEQYF

V: TRBV20-1
J: TRBJ2-1
size: many
D: NA
DNA: TGCAGTGCACTCCACTACAATGAGCAGTTCTTC
CDR3: CSALHYNEQFF

V: TRBV7-2
J: TRBJ2-1
size: NA
D: TRBD2
DNA: TGTGCCAGCAGCTTCGGCGGCCAGCGGGGATACAATGAGCAGTTCTTC
CDR3: CASSFGGQRGYNEQFF

V: TRBV6-6
J: TRBJ1-1
size: NA
D: TRBD1
DNA: TGTGCCAGCAGTTCTGGACAGGGGGCCGTTCTTGAAGCTTTCTTT
CDR3: CASSSGQGAVLEAFF

V: TRBV3-1
J: TRBJ1-2
size: NA
D: NA
DNA: TGTGCCAGCAGCCAAGCAAACCGGGGGTACACCTTC
CDR3: CASSQANRGYTF

V: TRBV10-3
J: TRBJ2-4
size: few
D: NA
DNA: TGTGCCATCAGTGAACCGGGGGATGGGGCCAAAAACATTCAGTACTTC
CDR3: CAISEPGDGAKNIQYF

V: TRBV11-2
J: TRBJ1-2
size: NA
D: NA
DNA: TGTGCCAGCAGCTTAGTGGACAGCCCTAACTATGGCTACACCTTC
CDR3: CASSLVDSPNYGYTF

V: TRBV7-9
J: TRBJ1-4
size: NA
D: NA
DNA: TGTGCCAGCAGCTTAGCGACAGCGGGGGAAAAACTGTTTTTT
CDR3: CASSLATAGEKLFF

V: TRBV7-2
J: TRBJ1-5
size: few
D: TRBD1
DNA: TGTGCCAGCAGCCCAGCGACAGGGCGCAATCAGCCCCAGCATTTT
CDR3: CASSPATGRNQPQHF

V: TRBV7-9
J: TRBJ1-3
size: few
D: NA
DNA: TGTGCCAGCAGCTTTCGGGCAGAAGCTGGAAACACCATATATTTT
CDR3: CASSFRAEAGNTIYF

V: TRBV6-5
J: TRBJ2-3
size: few
D: TRBD2
DNA: TGTGCCAGCAGTTACCTAAGACTAGCGGGAGGGCCAGATACGCAGTATTTT
CDR3: CASSYLRLAGGPDTQYF

V: TRBV29-1
J: TRBJ1-2
size: few
D: NA
DNA: TGCAGCGTCCTCCGTGAGGTGGGGGCGGGAGGCTACACCTTC
CDR3: CSVLREVGAGGYTF

V: TRBV6-5
J: TRBJ2-3
size: few
D: TRBD2
DNA: TGTGCCAGCAGTTACTCCCGCGGGGGTACAGATACGCAGTATTTT
CDR3: CASSYSRGGTDTQYF

V: TRBV5-1
J: TRBJ1-1
size: few
D: NA
DNA: TGCGCCAGCAGCCTCCCACACGGGAACACTGAAGCTTTCTTT
CDR3: CASSLPHGNTEAFF

V: TRBV2
J: TRBJ2-5
size: few
D: NA
DNA: TGTGCCAGCAGTGAAAGGTGGGGGGACCGGGCCCAAGAGACCCAGTACTTC
CDR3: CASSERWGDRAQETQYF

V: TRBV7-3
J: TRBJ2-1
size: NA
D: TRBD1
DNA: TGTGCCAGCAGCCAGGGACAGCCTACACTTTACAATGAGCAGTTCTTC
CDR3: CASSQGQPTLYNEQFF

V: TRBV6-1
J: TRBJ1-1
size: NA
D: TRBD1
DNA: TGTGCCAGCAGTGAAGGAGAGGGGGCTGGAGCTTTCTTT
CDR3: CASSEGEGAGAFF

V: TRBV5-1
J: TRBJ1-5
size: many
D: TRBD1
DNA: TGCGCCAGCAGCCCTGGGACAGGGAGGAGCAATCAGCCCCAGCATTTT
CDR3: CASSPGTGRSNQPQHF

V: TRBV24-1
J: TRBJ2-7
size: NA
D: TRBD1
DNA: TGTGCCACCAGTGATTCCGACAGGGGCCACGAGCAGTACTTC
CDR3: CATSDSDRGHEQYF